Listed below are T cell receptor beta chains from one sample, sequenced in a study of T cell responses to AZD1222 COVID-19 vaccine. This table comes from immunoSEQ multiplex PCR, and its TCRdb copy is limited to in-frame clones, with some not included. Among some 92,000 clones listed, over 80% were seen once. The sample consisted of peripheral blood, taken on day 0 of AZD1222 vaccination. The receptors derive from an adult in good health. Each CDR3 is given with its conserved first and last residue. D genes are given only for firm matches. Clone size, where shown, is once, few, many, or a class for clones that have expanded.

j_call | v_call | d_call | clone_size | cdr3_aa | cdr3_nt
TRBJ1-3 | TRBV5-5 | - | - | CASSSTGTGYPYF | TGTGCCAGCAGCTCAACAGGTACAGGGTACCCTTATTTT
TRBJ2-5 | TRBV19 | - | - | CASSRQGGETQYF | TGTGCCAGTAGCCGACAGGGAGGAGAGACCCAGTACTTC
TRBJ2-1 | TRBV7-9 | - | few | CASRGLVQGEQFF | TGTGCCAGCAGAGGCTTGGTTCAGGGCGAGCAGTTCTTC
TRBJ1-6 | TRBV6-5 | - | - | CASSIDSSYNSPLHF | TGTGCCAGCAGTATCGATAGCTCCTATAATTCACCCCTCCACTTT
TRBJ1-2 | TRBV5-8 | - | - | CASSLPGSYGYTF | TGTGCCAGCAGCCTACCAGGGAGCTATGGCTACACCTTC
TRBJ1-2 | TRBV5-1 | - | - | CASSFSGEGYTF | TGCGCCAGCAGCTTCTCAGGGGAAGGCTACACCTTC
TRBJ2-1 | TRBV24-1 | - | - | CATQRGAGGRDEQFF | TGTGCCACCCAGAGGGGGGCGGGCGGCAGGGATGAGCAGTTCTTC
TRBJ1-5 | TRBV5-6 | - | - | CASSLEAYSNQPQHF | TGTGCCAGCAGCTTGGAGGCATATAGCAATCAGCCCCAGCATTTT
TRBJ1-1 | TRBV6-5 | - | - | CASSYYGSRAEAFF | TGTGCCAGCAGTTACTACGGGAGTCGCGCTGAAGCTTTCTTT
TRBJ1-1 | TRBV29-1 | - | - | CSALGGGVTEAFF | TGCAGCGCCCTGGGAGGGGGAGTCACTGAAGCTTTCTTT
TRBJ1-6 | TRBV11-2 | - | - | CASSWYGMENSPLHF | TGTGCCAGCAGCTGGTACGGGATGGAGAATTCACCCCTCCACTTT
TRBJ2-1 | TRBV7-2 | - | - | CASSLIRANEQFF | TGTGCCAGCAGCTTAATTCGGGCCAATGAGCAGTTCTTC
TRBJ1-5 | TRBV7-8 | TRBD1 | once | CASSSDRGLRRQPQHF | TGTGCCAGCAGTTCAGACAGGGGGCTACGAAGACAGCCCCAGCATTTT
TRBJ1-4 | TRBV20-1 | - | - | CSARGRDLLFF | TGCAGTGCTAGAGGGCGAGATCTCCTGTTTTTT
TRBJ1-1 | TRBV18 | TRBD1 | - | CASSPRQGARGNTEAFF | TGTGCCAGCTCACCTCGACAGGGGGCGCGGGGGAACACTGAAGCTTTCTTT
TRBJ2-2 | TRBV5-4 | - | - | CASRPFEEKNTGELFF | TGTGCCAGCAGACCCTTTGAGGAAAAGAACACCGGGGAGCTGTTTTTT
TRBJ2-7 | TRBV5-1 | - | - | CASSLGGPSYEQYF | TGCGCCAGCAGCTTGGGCGGGCCGTCCTACGAGCAGTACTTC
TRBJ1-5 | TRBV7-7 | - | - | CASSLDGNQPQHF | TGTGCTAGCAGCTTAGACGGGAATCAGCCCCAGCATTTT
TRBJ2-2 | TRBV5-1 | - | - | CASSSGWGTGELFF | TGCGCCAGCAGCTCAGGATGGGGCACCGGGGAGCTGTTTTTT
TRBJ2-7 | TRBV3-1/TRBV3-2 | - | - | CASSQGTVLYYEQYF | TGTGCCAGCAGCCAAGGAACAGTTCTTTACTACGAGCAGTACTTC
TRBJ1-1 | TRBV10-3 | - | - | CAISGATENTEAFF | TGTGCCATCAGTGGCGCGACAGAGAACACTGAAGCTTTCTTT
TRBJ1-1 | TRBV3-1/TRBV3-2 | TRBD1 | - | CASRLGQANTEAFF | TGTGCCAGCAGACTAGGACAGGCCAACACTGAAGCTTTCTTT
TRBJ2-5 | TRBV10-3 | TRBD2 | - | CAISDGTSLETQYF | TGTGCCATCAGTGACGGGACTAGTCTTGAGACCCAGTACTTC
TRBJ2-7 | TRBV27 | - | - | CASSLDRRTYEQYF | TGTGCCAGCAGTTTAGACAGAAGAACCTACGAGCAGTACTTC
TRBJ2-7 | TRBV7-8 | TRBD2 | - | CASSLALGLFAYEQYF | TGTGCCAGCAGCTTAGCGCTGGGACTATTTGCCTACGAGCAGTACTTC
TRBJ1-2 | TRBV19 | - | once | CASSIGTVGGYTF | TGTGCCAGTAGTATCGGGACTGTGGGTGGCTACACCTTC
TRBJ1-2 | TRBV5-1 | TRBD1 | - | CASSPGTERGYTF | TGCGCCAGCAGCCCGGGGACAGAACGAGGCTACACCTTC
TRBJ1-6 | TRBV5-1 | - | once | CASSLGPSSGRSPLHF | TGCGCCAGCAGCTTGGGGCCTTCGTCCGGTCGATCACCCCTCCACTTT
TRBJ2-2 | TRBV10-3 | - | - | CAISEILELTGELFF | TGTGCCATCAGTGAGATCCTCGAACTCACCGGGGAGCTGTTTTTT
TRBJ1-2 | TRBV15 | TRBD1 | - | CATSPLDRGEYGYTF | TGTGCCACCAGTCCCCTGGACAGGGGAGAATATGGCTACACCTTC
TRBJ1-5 | TRBV5-5 | TRBD1 | - | CASSLSGGGQPQHF | TGTGCCAGCAGCTTGTCAGGGGGCGGTCAGCCCCAGCATTTT
TRBJ1-1 | TRBV3-1/TRBV3-2 | - | - | CASSQAGRHTEAFF | TGTGCCAGCAGCCAAGCGGGACGGCACACTGAAGCTTTCTTT
TRBJ1-1 | TRBV11-3 | - | - | CASSLDGLTEAFF | TGTGCCAGCAGCTTAGATGGATTGACTGAAGCTTTCTTT
TRBJ2-1 | TRBV4-2 | TRBD2 | - | CASSPSSGRADPNEQFF | TGTGCCAGCAGCCCGTCTAGCGGGAGGGCCGATCCCAATGAGCAGTTCTTC
TRBJ1-5 | TRBV28 | - | once | CASSSPGEGNQPQHF | TGTGCCAGCAGTTCTCCAGGGGAGGGCAATCAGCCCCAGCATTTT
TRBJ2-2 | TRBV5-1 | - | - | CASRAQPTSTGELFF | TGCGCCAGCAGAGCCCAACCCACGAGCACCGGGGAGCTGTTTTTT
TRBJ1-2 | TRBV7-9 | - | - | CASSPEGTRNYGYTF | TGTGCCAGCAGCCCAGAGGGGACAAGGAACTATGGCTACACCTTC
TRBJ1-3 | TRBV5-6 | - | - | CASSFLINSLGNTIYF | TGTGCCAGCAGCTTCCTGATAAACTCCTTAGGAAACACCATATATTTT
TRBJ2-5 | TRBV18 | - | few | CASSPPIAERTQYF | TGTGCCAGCTCCCCCCCAATTGCCGAAAGGACCCAGTACTTC
TRBJ1-3 | TRBV7-3 | - | - | CASSTGSSGNTIYF | TGTGCCAGCAGCACCGGGAGCTCTGGAAACACCATATATTTT
TRBJ2-2 | TRBV28 | TRBD2 | - | CASIQSGALNTGELFF | TGTGCCAGCATTCAGAGCGGGGCCCTTAACACCGGGGAGCTGTTTTTT
TRBJ1-2 | TRBV19 | - | - | CASSISLQAYGYTF | TGTGCCAGTAGTATTTCTCTCCAGGCCTATGGCTACACCTTC
TRBJ1-2 | TRBV28 | - | - | CASTIGGLDYGYTF | TGTGCCAGCACCATAGGAGGGCTTGACTATGGCTACACCTTC
TRBJ1-3 | TRBV12-5 | TRBD1 | once | CASGLGEGGAGNTIYF | TGTGCTAGTGGTTTGGGAGAAGGGGGCGCCGGAAACACCATATATTTT
TRBJ2-7 | TRBV12-5 | - | - | CASGLASGLRSEQYF | TGTGCTAGTGGTTTGGCGTCGGGTTTACGGAGCGAGCAGTACTTC
TRBJ1-3 | TRBV10-1 | - | - | CASSEMGRGNTIYF | TGCGCCAGCAGTGAGATGGGGAGAGGAAACACCATATATTTT
TRBJ1-5 | TRBV24-1 | - | - | CATSDLTGNQPQHF | TGTGCCACCAGTGATTTGACGGGCAATCAGCCCCAGCATTTT
TRBJ2-7 | TRBV11-2 | - | - | CASSLWDMGDEQYF | TGTGCCAGCAGCTTATGGGATATGGGCGATGAGCAGTACTTC
TRBJ2-2 | TRBV7-2 | TRBD1 | once | CASSLAIRTGGGGELFF | TGTGCCAGCAGCTTAGCGATCAGGACAGGGGGAGGCGGGGAGCTGTTTTTT
TRBJ2-3 | TRBV19 | TRBD2 | - | CASSIGGRVTDTQYF | TGTGCCAGTAGTATTGGGGGGAGGGTCACAGATACGCAGTATTTT
TRBJ2-7 | TRBV12-5 | TRBD2 | - | CASGPPRGRANEQYF | TGTGCTAGTGGCCCCCCCCGCGGGAGGGCGAACGAGCAGTACTTC
TRBJ2-1 | TRBV9 | - | - | CASSAARGSSYNEQFF | TGTGCCAGCAGCGCCGCACGGGGGAGCTCCTACAATGAGCAGTTCTTC